The 22 T cell receptor beta chains listed next were all sequenced from one sample in a study of early T cells in non-severe SARS-CoV-2 infection. MiXCR, applied by TCRdb to the 5' RACE reads, yields one record per CDR3 protein. The sample has 75,000 or so distinct CDR3 sequences, 12% seen once. Specimen: whole blood. The receptors were gathered from an adult who was a healthcare worker with PCR-confirmed SARS-CoV-2 infection or an uninfected control (not recorded which).

The chain recombines TRBV12-3 or TRBV12-4 with TRBJ2-5, with TRBD2 matching over 9 bases. V shed 8 bases and J 3 bases; nucleotides not matched to a gene: 4. The CDR3 length is 13 residues. The CDR3 DNA is TGTGCCAGCGGAAGACTAGCGGAAGAGACCCAGTACTTC. Protein: CASGRLAEETQYF.

This clonotype was counted many times. The V and J genes are TRBV11-2 and TRBJ2-7, with D uncertain. V was pared by 1 base and J by 1 base, with 11 bases between. CDR1 is SGHAT, CDR2 FQNNGV, per germline. The length of the CDR3 is 15 residues. CDR3: CASSLGQAASYEQYF. The CDR3 DNA follows: TGTGCCAGCAGCTTAGGCCAGGCGGCTTCCTACGAGCAGTACTTC.

V gene TRBV6-2 or TRBV6-3 combines with J gene TRBJ1-5, with 7 bases aligning to TRBD1. The CDR3 runs to 14 residues. The trim removed 6 bases at V and 6 bases at J, leaving 8 bases unmatched. Per the germline V gene, CDR1 is MNHEY and CDR2 is SVGEGT. The DNA for the CDR3 is TGTGCCAGCAGCCAGCAGACAGGGATTCAGCCCCAGCATTTT. This gives the protein CASSQQTGIQPQHF.

This clonotype showed up just a few times. The chain joins TRBV10-3 to TRBJ2-7, with TRBD1 matching over 10 bases. The length of the CDR3 is 13 residues. Trimming took 2 bases from V and 12 from J; bases not matched to a gene: 7. The V gene's germline CDR1 is ENHRY and CDR2 SYGVKD. CDR3 region: CAISEARTGGRYF. The CDR3 region has the DNA TGTGCCATCAGTGAGGCTCGGACAGGGGGTCGGTACTTC.

This clonotype was counted ten times or more. The V call is TRBV5-1, the J call TRBJ1-4; D ambiguous. The CDR3 has 14 amino acids. Germline V gene sequence: CDR1 SGHRS, CDR2 YFSETQ. Between the trimmed V and J ends, which lost 0 bases and 4 bases, there was a span of 7 bases. CDR3: CASSLGHRNEKLFF. The CDR3, as DNA: TGCGCCAGCAGCTTGGGGCACCGTAATGAAAAACTGTTTTTT.

The chain couples TRBV29-1 to TRBJ1-1; a weak D match, TRBD1 (6 bases). This CDR3 is built from 12 residues. Germline V lookup: CDR1 SQVTM, CDR2 ANQGSEA. The V end lost 6 bases, the J end lost 1 base, and 9 bases lay between the germline ends. Here the CDR3 reads CSVHRENTEAFF. CDR3 sequence (DNA): TGCAGCGTCCACAGGGAGAACACTGAAGCTTTCTTT.

The V gene is TRBV4-2, the J gene TRBJ2-7, with 7 bases that match TRBD1. Germline CDR1 is LGHNA and CDR2 is YNFKEQ. The CDR3 has 16 residues. The V and J ends lost 0 bases and 0 bases, in that order; junction bases with no gene match: 5. CDR3 region: CASSQEPGQSSYEQYF. As DNA, the CDR3 is TGTGCCAGCAGCCAAGAACCGGGACAGAGCTCCTACGAGCAGTACTTC.

Many counts were recorded for this clonotype. The chain links TRBV5-4 to TRBJ2-1; possible D gene TRBD2, 6 bases. The V gene's germline CDR1 is SGHNT and CDR2 YYREEE (reference sequence). The V end was cut by 0 bases, the J end by 8 bases, with 21 bases between. The CDR3 sequence is 17 residues long. CDR3 amino acids: CASSLGGWDSLRHEQFF. The CDR3 DNA sequence: TGTGCCAGCAGCTTGGGAGGGTGGGACTCCCTCCGCCATGAGCAGTTCTTC.

This clonotype came up a few times. J is TRBJ2-5 and V is TRBV20-1; D is undetermined. Germline CDR1 DFQATT, CDR2 SNEGSKA (reference sequence). The V and J ends lost 4 bases and 2 bases respectively, with 11 bases between them. There are 13 residues in the CDR3. The CDR3 is CSATSVVQETQYF. CDR3 bases: TGCAGTGCTACTTCTGTGGTACAAGAGACCCAGTACTTC.

This clonotype was counted many times. The CDR3, as DNA: TGCGCCAGCAGCTTTCACGGGACTAGCGGGAGTACAGATACGCAGTATTTT. It encodes CASSFHGTSGSTDTQYF. The chain uses TRBV5-1 and TRBJ2-3; the match to TRBD2 covers 14 bases. From germline, CDR1 is SGHRS and CDR2 YFSETQ. V gave up 2 bases and J gave up 3 bases; unmatched junction bases: 5. This CDR3 comprises 17 residues.

This clonotype occurred a few times. The chain employs TRBV7-9 and TRBJ1-4; TRBD1 matches 10 bases. The CDR3 extends over 14 amino acids. CDR1 and CDR2 (germline): SEHNR, FQNEAQ (reference sequence). Trimming at V came to 4 bases and at J to 5 bases, leaving 1 base not matched to a gene. This CDR3 is CASSSDRGNEKLFF. CDR3 sequence (DNA): TGTGCCAGCAGCTCGGACAGGGGGAATGAAAAACTGTTTTTT.

This clonotype was observed at least ten times. This sequence joins TRBV29-1 and TRBJ2-2; tentatively, D is TRBD1 (6 bases). V shed 2 bases and J shed 4 bases, with 8 bases lying between them. The CDR3 covers 13 residues. CDR1 is SQVTM and CDR2 is ANQGSEA in the germline V gene. CDR3 protein: CSVERGGTGELFF. CDR3 in DNA: TGCAGCGTTGAACGAGGGGGCACCGGGGAGCTGTTTTTT.

This clonotype has just a few counts. This chain uses TRBV7-2 with TRBJ2-2; no definite D call. Trimming pared 5 bases from V and 3 bases from J, leaving 4 bases between. Per the germline V gene, CDR1 is SGHTA and CDR2 is FQGNSA. The CDR3 is 12 residues long. For the CDR3, the DNA is TGTGCCAGCAGCCGATACACCGGGGAGCTGTTTTTT. Protein sequence: CASSRYTGELFF. The variable domain in full, with the rest retrieved from reference TRBV7-2 and TRBJ2-2, is GAGVSQSPSNKVTEKGKDVELRCDPISGHTALYWYRQSLGQGLEFLIYFQGNSAPDKSGLPSDRFSAERTGGSVSTLTIQRTQQEDSAVYLCASSRYTGELFFGEGSRLTVL.

This clonotype was seen repeatedly, ten times or more. V is TRBV5-4 and J is TRBJ2-3; 11 nucleotides align to TRBD2. Losses at the gene ends were 1 base for V and 6 bases for J; bases not matched to a gene: 7. CDR1 is SGHNT and CDR2 is YYREEE in the germline V gene (reference sequence). The CDR3 covers 16 residues. The CDR3 loop is CASSLFSGLAVDTQYF. The CDR3 DNA reads as TGTGCCAGCAGCTTGTTCTCGGGACTAGCGGTGGATACGCAGTATTTT.

The chain joins TRBV20-1 to TRBJ2-4; 14 nucleotides agree with TRBD2. This CDR3 contains 13 residues. V dropped 5 bases and J dropped 8; count of bases not matched to a gene: 2. The germline V gene has CDR1 DFQATT and CDR2 SNEGSKA (reference sequence). In DNA, the CDR3 is TGCAGTGCTGGGACTAGCGGGGGTGACATTCAGTACTTC. Translation: CSAGTSGGDIQYF.

In this sample, this clonotype turned up many times. V and J are TRBV7-9 and TRBJ2-5; no reliable D call. There are 11 residues in the CDR3. The germline CDR1 and CDR2 sequences are SEHNR and FQNEAQ (reference sequence). V was trimmed by 4 bases and J by 4 bases, leaving 4 bases between them. CDR3 in amino acids: CASSSVETQYF. The DNA for the CDR3 is TGTGCCAGCAGCTCCGTAGAGACCCAGTACTTC. Looking up the rest from reference TRBV7-9 and TRBJ2-5 gives the full variable domain: DTGVSQNPRHKITKRGQNVTFRCDPISEHNRLYWYRQTLGQGPEFLTYFQNEAQLEKSRLLSDRFSAERPKGSFSTLEIQRTEQGDSAMYLCASSSVETQYFGPGTRLLVL.

This clonotype was picked up many times. The J gene is TRBJ2-5, the V gene TRBV29-1; 7 bases map to TRBD1. Germline V gene sequence: CDR1 SQVTM, CDR2 ANQGSEA. With 7 bases clipped from V and 5 bases from J, the junction kept 7 bases outside the gene matches. CDR3 length equals 12 residues. CDR3 DNA: TGCAGCGGCCTAGGGGGCGCGGAGACCCAGTACTTC. Protein sequence: CSGLGGAETQYF. Drawing the rest from reference TRBV29-1 and TRBJ2-5, the complete variable domain is SAVISQKPSRDICQRGTSLTIQCQVDSQVTMMFWYRQQPGQSLTLIATANQGSEATYESGFVIDKFPISRPNLTFSTLTVSNMSPEDSSIYLCSGLGGAETQYFGPGTRLLVL.

This clonotype was counted many times. The rearrangement links TRBV12-3 or TRBV12-4 to TRBJ1-5; D not certain. The CDR3 consists of 13 residues. Trimming cost V 6 bases and J 7 bases, with 13 bases left between them. The DNA of the CDR3 is TGTGCCAGCAGCCCCGGGGAAGGGCAGCCCCAGCATTTT. Its protein is CASSPGEGQPQHF.

As for this clonotype: A much larger clone is a single base away; this may be a read error. The gene calls are TRBV7-9 and TRBJ1-4; D gene unclear. The CDR3 covers 16 residues. Germline V gene lookup returns CDR1 SEHNR and CDR2 FQNEAQ (reference sequence). CDR3 sequence reads: CVSSPEAWAASEKLFF. The DNA of the CDR3 is TGTGTCAGCAGCCCAGAGGCATGGGCGGCGAGTGAAAAACTGTTTTTT.

J is TRBJ2-2 and V is TRBV7-2, with D perhaps TRBD1 or TRBD2 (5 bases each). Germline V CDR1 and CDR2: SGHTA, FQGNSA. CDR3 size: 16 residues. The ends were cut back, 5 bases at V and 6 bases at J, with 19 bases in the middle. This CDR3 reads CASSTNKGSGPGELFF. In nucleotides, the CDR3 is TGTGCCAGCAGCACCAACAAGGGGAGTGGTCCCGGGGAGCTGTTTTTT.

The rearrangement links TRBV5-1 to TRBJ1-1; a weak D match, TRBD1 (5 bases). Germline CDR1 reads SGHRS; CDR2 reads YFSETQ. The CDR3 consists of 14 residues. Trimming removed 2 bases from V and 2 bases from J, with 10 bases in between. This CDR3 is CASSLYDRNTEAFF. For the CDR3, the DNA is TGCGCCAGCAGCTTATACGACAGAAACACTGAAGCTTTCTTT.

In its sample, this clonotype was seen many times. This CDR3 reads CASSPRLNTEAFF. CDR3 DNA: TGTGCCAGCAGCCCGCGGTTGAACACTGAAGCTTTCTTT. The rearrangement joins TRBV7-8 to TRBJ1-1, with D hard to call. The CDR3 loop spans 13 amino acids. Trimming pared 5 bases from V and 0 bases from J, leaving 7 bases between. Germline values: CDR1 SGHVS, CDR2 FQNEAQ.